The entry below describes one T cell receptor (beta chain). Its antigen is still unknown. Per-nucleotide qualities are absent, and no much larger clonotype sits a single base away. These data belong to a study of beta chain features in type 1 diabetes (dated by TCRdb to 2016 to 2019). Regarding the study in general: No differences in mean age, gender distribution, total cell number or subset yield were found between patients and healthy donors. The study compared TCRB repertoires of sorted circulating CD4+ T cell subsets between recently diagnosed type 1 diabetes patients and matched healthy donors. Whereas all 30 or so donors provided naive and central memory subsets, regulatory and stem cell-like memory subsets were isolated from just 8 patients and about eight healthy donors. Across all samples, around 100 million sorted cells were examined, and cell number per subset correlated strongly with RNA yield. Results and caveats for the whole study, not just this receptor: The naive, central memory and regulatory TCRB repertoires appeared to resemble one another more closely among patients than among healthy donors. PCR may preferentially amplify shorter templates, but because patient and control samples were amplified and corrected together, any resulting skew would affect both groups equally. At VDJ recombination sites, patients with type 1 diabetes made fewer insertions and deleted more nucleotides, a pattern implying thymic rearrangement abnormalities. Sequencing cDNA rather than genomic DNA could over-represent highly expressing activated cells, although activation and CD3 levels did not differ between groups. Only small numbers of individuals were included in the HLA sub-analyses, which left unresolved whether HLA type had any influence on TCRB rearrangement. In all four CD4+ subsets, TCRB CDR3 length was moderately but significantly shorter in type 1 diabetes patients.

CDR1 LNHDA and CDR2 SQIVND were looked up in the germline V gene (reference sequence). For this chain, trimming is 3 bases at the V end and 2 bases at the J end, and the number of junction bases without a gene match is 4. The CDR3 sequence holds 14 residues, the cysteine and phenylalanine included. Here the CDR3 DNA is all that survives: 42 bases in frame from base 1. From each donor, a single peripheral blood sample of about 110 mL on average was drawn into heparinised tubes. A BD FACSAria II and a panel including CD45RO, CCR7, CD25, CD127, CD95 and CD27 were used to sort naive, central memory, regulatory and stem cell-like memory CD4+ T cells. Purity was above 98% for every sorted population. PBMCs were separated immediately by Lymphoprep density gradient centrifugation and were stained directly, without being cultured. To minimize batch effects, samples were stained and sorted in pairs, one healthy donor with one patient per experiment.

The entire isolated RNA was reverse transcribed using the High Capacity cDNA Reverse Transcription Kit, and thus expressed TCRB transcripts were sequenced. For stem cell-like memory T cell samples, survey-depth immunoSEQ sequencing was used, averaging approximately 1 million total reads per sample. After sorted cells were lysed in RLT buffer, RNA was extracted with DNase-treated RNeasy Micro or Mini kits, with the choice depending on cell number. To prevent cross-contamination, every cell subset was processed on its own, while patient and healthy donor samples were processed together. Using the immunoSEQ multiplex PCR, TCRB sequences were amplified from cDNA into 87-bp fragments spanning the CDR3 region. Amplicons were sequenced on the Illumina HiSeq platform. Per the source publication's procedure: PCR bias was computationally corrected using synthetic template baselines, reads within Hamming distance 2 were collapsed, and singletons that could not be merged were discarded. By aligning reads against IMGT, V, D and J genes, CDR3 length, and insertions or deletions at six rearrangement sites were assigned. Within each subset, clonotype counts were normalized to the number of sorted cells before true diversity and Gini coefficients were calculated with the tcR R package. The overlap coefficient, calculated on TCRB nucleotide sequences, was used to measure repertoire sharing. TCRdb holds this immuneACCESS table with in-frame rearrangements only. Some clones are missing; in checked studies, unresolved V genes explain under half, and the rest has no known cause. V and J calls and clone size are given by that table; D and trimming were obtained from the DNA. Counted in this sample were tens of thousands of clones; under 75% of them appeared once. 0.37% of the sample goes to the ten largest clones.

This receptor was obtained from a man younger than 30 with type 1 diabetes. The specimen sequenced was stem cell memory CD4+ T cells from blood. In the paper's terms, the cell subset or site label means: stem cell-like memory CD4+ T cells. Recombination connected TRBV19 to TRBJ2-7, and 7 junctional nucleotides match TRBD1. The CDR3 reads CASSIEQGAYEQYF. The DNA sequence is TGTGCCAGTAGTATCGAGCAGGGGGCCTACGAGCAGTACTTC.